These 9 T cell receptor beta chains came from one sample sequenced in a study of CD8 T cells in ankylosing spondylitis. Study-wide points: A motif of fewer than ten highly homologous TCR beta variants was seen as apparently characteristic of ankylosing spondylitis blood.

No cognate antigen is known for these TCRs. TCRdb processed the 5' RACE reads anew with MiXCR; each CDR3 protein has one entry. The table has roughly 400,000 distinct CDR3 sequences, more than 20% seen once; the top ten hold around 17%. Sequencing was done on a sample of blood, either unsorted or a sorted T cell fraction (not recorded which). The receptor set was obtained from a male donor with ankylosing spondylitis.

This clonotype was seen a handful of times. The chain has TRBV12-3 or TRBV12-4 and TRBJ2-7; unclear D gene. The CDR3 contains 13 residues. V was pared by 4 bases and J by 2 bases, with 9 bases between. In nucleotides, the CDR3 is TGTGCCAGCAGTTGGCAGGAACCCTACGAGCAGTACTTC. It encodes CASSWQEPYEQYF.

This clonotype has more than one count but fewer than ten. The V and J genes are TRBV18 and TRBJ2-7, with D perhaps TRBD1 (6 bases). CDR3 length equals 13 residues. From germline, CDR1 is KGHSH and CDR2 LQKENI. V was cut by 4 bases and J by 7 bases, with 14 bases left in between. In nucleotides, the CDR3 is TGTGCCAGCTCACTTTCGGACAGTCGGGAGCAGTACTTC. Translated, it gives CASSLSDSREQYF.

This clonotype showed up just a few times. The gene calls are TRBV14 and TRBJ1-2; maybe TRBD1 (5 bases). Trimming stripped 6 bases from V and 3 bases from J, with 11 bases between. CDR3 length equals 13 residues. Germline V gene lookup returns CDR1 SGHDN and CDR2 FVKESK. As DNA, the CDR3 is TGTGCCAGCAGTCCACAGGCTTACTATGGCTACACCTTC. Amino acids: CASSPQAYYGYTF.

In DNA form, the CDR3 reads TGTGCCAGTAGTATAGAGTGGAGTACTGAGCAGTTCTTC. It yields the protein CASSIEWSTEQFF. The gene calls are TRBV19 and TRBJ2-1; D gene uncertain. The CDR3 spans 13 residues. The V gene lost 0 bases and the J gene lost 9 bases, with 9 bases spanning the gap. The germline V gene encodes CDR1 LNHDA and CDR2 SQIVND (reference sequence).

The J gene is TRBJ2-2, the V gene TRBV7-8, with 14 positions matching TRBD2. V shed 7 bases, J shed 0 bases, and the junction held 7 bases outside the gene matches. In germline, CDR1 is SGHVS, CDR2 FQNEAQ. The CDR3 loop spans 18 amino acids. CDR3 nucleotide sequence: TGTGCCAGCAAACGGACTAGCGGGAGGCCACCGAACACCGGGGAGCTGTTTTTT. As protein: CASKRTSGRPPNTGELFF. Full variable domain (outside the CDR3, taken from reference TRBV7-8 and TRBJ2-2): GAGVSQSPRYKVAKRGQDVALRCDPISGHVSLFWYQQALGQGPEFLTYFQNEAQLDKSGLPSDRFFAERPEGSVSTLKIQRTQQEDSAVYLCASKRTSGRPPNTGELFFGEGSRLTVL.

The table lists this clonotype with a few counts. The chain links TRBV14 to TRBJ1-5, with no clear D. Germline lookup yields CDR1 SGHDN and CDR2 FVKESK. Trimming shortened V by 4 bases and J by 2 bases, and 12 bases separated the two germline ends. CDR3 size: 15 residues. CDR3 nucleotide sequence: TGTGCCAGCAGCCCGTCAGGCTTTCGCAATCAGCCCCAGCATTTT. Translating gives CASSPSGFRNQPQHF.

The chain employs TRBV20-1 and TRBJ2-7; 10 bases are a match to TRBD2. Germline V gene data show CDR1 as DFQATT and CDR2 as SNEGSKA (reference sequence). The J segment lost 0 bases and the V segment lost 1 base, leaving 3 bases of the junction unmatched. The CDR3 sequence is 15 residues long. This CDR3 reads CSARGLAGLSYEQYF. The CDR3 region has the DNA TGCAGTGCTAGAGGACTAGCGGGCCTCTCCTACGAGCAGTACTTC.

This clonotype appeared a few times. CDR3 in DNA: TGCGCCAGCAGCTTGGTGGTCGGGACCTCCTACAATGAGCAGTTCTTC. Translated, it gives CASSLVVGTSYNEQFF. The chain combines TRBV5-1 with TRBJ2-1; D tentatively reads TRBD1 or TRBD2 (5 bases each). Trimming took 0 bases from V and 0 from J, leaving 10 bases between them. The CDR3 spans 16 residues. Germline V gene sequence: CDR1 SGHRS, CDR2 YFSETQ.

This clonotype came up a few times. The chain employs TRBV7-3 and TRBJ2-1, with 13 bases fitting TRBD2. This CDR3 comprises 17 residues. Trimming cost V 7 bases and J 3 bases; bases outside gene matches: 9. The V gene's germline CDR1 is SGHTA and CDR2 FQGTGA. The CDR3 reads CASNKGGTSGNYNEQFF. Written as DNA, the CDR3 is TGTGCCAGCAACAAGGGAGGGACTAGCGGGAACTACAATGAGCAGTTCTTC. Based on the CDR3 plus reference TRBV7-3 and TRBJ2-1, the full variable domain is GAGVSQTPSNKVTEKGKYVELRCDPISGHTALYWYRQSLGQGPEFLIYFQGTGAADDSGLPNDRFFAVRPEGSVSTLKIQRTERGDSAVYLCASNKGGTSGNYNEQFFGPGTRLTVL.